Below are 6 T cell receptor beta chains sequenced from a single sample in a study of blood T cell repertoires in COVID-19. The protocol was immunoSEQ multiplex PCR, while the TCRdb copy is restricted to in-frame clones and leaves out a portion. The sample holds around 270,000 clones, around 87% seen once. Sequenced: peripheral blood. These receptors all come from a woman aged 60-75 years with COVID-19, enrolled during active disease.

This clone was seen only once. V is TRBV6-6 and J is TRBJ2-3; 7 bases are shared with TRBD2. Germline values: CDR1 MNHNY, CDR2 SVGAGI (reference sequence). V trimming: 0 bases; J trimming: 4 bases; junction bases outside the gene matches: 4. CDR3 size: 15 residues. This CDR3 is CASSYSPAGPDTQYF. The DNA of the CDR3 is TGTGCCAGCAGTTACTCGCCAGCGGGACCAGATACGCAGTATTTT.

The chain uses TRBV30 and TRBJ1-3; no clear D gene. Germline CDR1 and CDR2: GTSNPN and SVGIG (reference sequence). CDR3 length equals 14 residues. V was cut by 0 bases and J by 3 bases, with 9 bases left in between. In DNA, the CDR3 is TGTGCCTGGAGTGTCCGGGGAGTTGGAAACACCATATATTTT. It yields the protein CAWSVRGVGNTIYF.

The chain couples TRBV10-1 to TRBJ2-1, with 13 bases identical to TRBD2. The CDR3 consists of 14 residues. CDR1 is WNHNN, CDR2 SYGVQD, per germline (reference sequence). V was pared by 8 bases and J by 7 bases, with 5 bases of the junction left unmatched. In nucleotides, the CDR3 is TGCGCCAGCGGACTAGCGGGAGTGGGGAATGAGCAGTTCTTC. Its translation is CASGLAGVGNEQFF.

The chain couples TRBV5-1 to TRBJ1-1; 7 bases agree with TRBD1. The CDR3 totals 14 residues. CDR1 SGHRS and CDR2 YFSETQ come from the germline V gene. J gave up 1 base and V 4 bases, and 4 bases lay outside the gene matches. CDR3 loop: CASSGRTGNTEAFF. For the CDR3, the DNA is TGCGCCAGCAGCGGAAGGACAGGGAACACTGAAGCTTTCTTT. Looking up the rest from reference TRBV5-1 and TRBJ1-1 gives the full variable domain: KAGVTQTPRYLIKTRGQQVTLSCSPISGHRSVSWYQQTPGQGLQFLFEYFSETQRNKGNFPGRFSGRQFSNSRSEMNVSTLELGDSALYLCASSGRTGNTEAFFGQGTRLTVV.

This clone was detected once. For the CDR3, the DNA is TGCGCCAGCAGTGAGTCGCAGGGAGGGGGCACAGATACGCAGTATTTT. Its protein is CASSESQGGGTDTQYF. J is TRBJ2-3 and V is TRBV10-1, with TRBD2 identical over 7 bases. CDR3 size: 16 residues. V shed 0 bases and J 1 base; nucleotides not matched to a gene: 4. CDR1 WNHNN and CDR2 SYGVQD come from the germline V gene (reference sequence).

The chain recombines TRBV5-4 with TRBJ2-7, with D uncertain. The CDR3 runs 14 residues. The V and J ends lost 3 bases and 3 bases respectively, with 13 bases between them. Germline lookup yields CDR1 SGHNT and CDR2 YYREEE (reference sequence). CDR3 region: CASSSSVSRYEQYF. DNA of the CDR3: TGTGCCAGCAGCTCTAGTGTCTCCCGCTACGAGCAGTACTTC. Full variable domain (remainder filled in from reference TRBV5-4 and TRBJ2-7): ETGVTQSPTHLIKTRGQQVTLRCSSQSGHNTVSWYQQALGQGPQFIFQYYREEENGRGNFPPRFSGLQFPNYSSELNVNALELDDSALYLCASSSSVSRYEQYFGPGTRLTVT.